What follows is one T cell receptor (beta chain) and its context. The antigen remains undetermined. This sample is part of a study of identical twins. Per the germline V gene, CDR1 is LNHDA and CDR2 is SQIVND (reference sequence). This CDR3 is built from 15 residues. V dropped 6 bases and J dropped 4; count of bases not matched to a gene: 10. Study-wide results and limits: The same donors were not followed; conclusions instead depended on cross-sectional statistical analysis.

Template switching added a universal primer site; cDNA carried unique molecular identifiers. Using its own MiXCR run on the 5' RACE reads, TCRdb lists one record per CDR3 protein. In the table there are under 500,000 distinct CDR3 sequences, over 11% of which are singletons. In addition, the sample was reused for a study of yellow fever vaccine responses in identical twins. From that study: Reportedly, twins showed a vaccine T cell response that looked partly convergent and partly personalized.

What was sequenced was CD4+ T cells sorted from blood. The V call is TRBV19, the J call TRBJ2-5; 8 bases agree with TRBD1. The receptor comes from a woman between 18 and 29 years old in good health. CDR3 loop: CASSLGQGDVETQYF. As DNA, the CDR3 is TGTGCCAGTAGCCTTGGACAGGGAGACGTAGAGACCCAGTACTTC.